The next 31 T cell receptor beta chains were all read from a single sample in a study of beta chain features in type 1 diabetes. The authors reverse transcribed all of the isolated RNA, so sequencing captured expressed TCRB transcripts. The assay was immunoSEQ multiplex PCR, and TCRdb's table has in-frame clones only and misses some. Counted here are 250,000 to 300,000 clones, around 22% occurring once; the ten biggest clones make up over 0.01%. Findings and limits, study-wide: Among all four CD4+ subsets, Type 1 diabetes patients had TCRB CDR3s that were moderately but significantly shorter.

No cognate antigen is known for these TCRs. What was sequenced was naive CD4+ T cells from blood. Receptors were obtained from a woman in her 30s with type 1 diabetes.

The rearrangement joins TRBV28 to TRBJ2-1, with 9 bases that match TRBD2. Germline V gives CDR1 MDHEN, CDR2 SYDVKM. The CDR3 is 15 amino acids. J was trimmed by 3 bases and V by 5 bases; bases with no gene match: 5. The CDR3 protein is CASSKLAGLYNEQFF. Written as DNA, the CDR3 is TGTGCCAGCAGTAAGCTAGCGGGACTCTACAATGAGCAGTTCTTC.

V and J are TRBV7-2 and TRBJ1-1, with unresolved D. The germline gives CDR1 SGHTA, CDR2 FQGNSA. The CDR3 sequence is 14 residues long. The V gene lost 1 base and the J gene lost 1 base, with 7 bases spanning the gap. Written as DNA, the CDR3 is TGTGCCAGCAGCTTAGGTTGGGCGAACACTGAAGCTTTCTTT. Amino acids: CASSLGWANTEAFF.

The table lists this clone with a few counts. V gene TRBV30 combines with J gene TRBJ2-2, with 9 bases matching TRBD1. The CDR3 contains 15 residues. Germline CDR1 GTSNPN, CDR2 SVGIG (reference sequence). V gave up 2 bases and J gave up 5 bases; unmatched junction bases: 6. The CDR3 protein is CAWSSGQGRTGELFF. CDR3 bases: TGTGCCTGGAGTTCTGGACAGGGGCGTACCGGGGAGCTGTTTTTT. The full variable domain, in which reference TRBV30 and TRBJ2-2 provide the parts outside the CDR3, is SQTIHQWPATLVQPVGSPLSLECTVEGTSNPNLYWYRQAAGRGLQLLFYSVGIGQISSEVPQNLSASRPQDRQFILSSKKLLLSDSGFYLCAWSSGQGRTGELFFGEGSRLTVL.

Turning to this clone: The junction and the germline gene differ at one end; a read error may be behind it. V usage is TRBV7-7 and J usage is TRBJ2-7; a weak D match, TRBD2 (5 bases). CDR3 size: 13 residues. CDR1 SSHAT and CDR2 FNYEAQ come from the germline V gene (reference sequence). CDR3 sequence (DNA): TGTGCTAGCAGCTTAGCTGAGGGTCGGGAGCAGTACTTC. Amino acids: CASSLAEGREQYF.

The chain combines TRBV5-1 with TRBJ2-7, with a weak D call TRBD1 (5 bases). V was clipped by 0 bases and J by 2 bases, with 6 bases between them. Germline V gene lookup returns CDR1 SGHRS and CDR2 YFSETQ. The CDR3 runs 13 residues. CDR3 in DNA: TGCGCCAGCAGCTTGGAACAGGCCTACGAGCAGTACTTC. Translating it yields CASSLEQAYEQYF.

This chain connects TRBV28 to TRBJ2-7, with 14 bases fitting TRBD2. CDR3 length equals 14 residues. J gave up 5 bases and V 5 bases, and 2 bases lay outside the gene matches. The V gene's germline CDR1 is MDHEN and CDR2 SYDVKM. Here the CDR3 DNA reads TGTGCCAGCAGTCCGGGACTAGCGGGAGACGAGCAGTACTTC. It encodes CASSPGLAGDEQYF. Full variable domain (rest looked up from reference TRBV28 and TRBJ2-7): DVKVTQSSRYLVKRTGEKVFLECVQDMDHENMFWYRQDPGLGLRLIYFSYDVKMKEKGDIPEGYSVSREKKERFSLILESASTNQTSMYLCASSPGLAGDEQYFGPGTRLTVT.

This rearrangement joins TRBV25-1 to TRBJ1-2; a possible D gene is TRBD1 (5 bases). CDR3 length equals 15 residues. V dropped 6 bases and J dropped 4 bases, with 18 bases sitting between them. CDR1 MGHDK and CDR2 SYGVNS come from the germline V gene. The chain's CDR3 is CASSSFRAGGYGYTF. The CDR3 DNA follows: TGTGCCAGCAGCTCCTTTAGGGCCGGGGGCTATGGCTACACCTTC.

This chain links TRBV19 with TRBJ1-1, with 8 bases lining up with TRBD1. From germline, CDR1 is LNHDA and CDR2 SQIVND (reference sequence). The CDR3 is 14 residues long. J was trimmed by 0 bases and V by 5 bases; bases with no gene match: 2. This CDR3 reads CASSRTGLNTEAFF. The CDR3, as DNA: TGTGCCAGTAGTCGGACAGGGTTGAACACTGAAGCTTTCTTT.

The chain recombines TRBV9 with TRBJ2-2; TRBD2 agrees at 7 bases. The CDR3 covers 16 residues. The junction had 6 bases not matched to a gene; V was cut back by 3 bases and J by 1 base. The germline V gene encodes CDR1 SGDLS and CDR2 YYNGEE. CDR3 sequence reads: CASSELAPENTGELFF. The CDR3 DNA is TGTGCCAGCAGCGAACTAGCGCCCGAGAACACCGGGGAGCTGTTTTTT.

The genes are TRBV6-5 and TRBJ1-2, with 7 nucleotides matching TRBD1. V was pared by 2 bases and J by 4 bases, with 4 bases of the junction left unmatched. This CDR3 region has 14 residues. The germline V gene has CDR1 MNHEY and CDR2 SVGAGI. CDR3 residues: CASSYTGAPYGYTF. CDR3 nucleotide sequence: TGTGCCAGCAGTTACACAGGGGCTCCCTATGGCTACACCTTC.

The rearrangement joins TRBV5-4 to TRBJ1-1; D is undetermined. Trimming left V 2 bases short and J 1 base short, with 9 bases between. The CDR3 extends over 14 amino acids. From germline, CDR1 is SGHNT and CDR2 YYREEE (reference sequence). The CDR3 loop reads CASSFSGSNTEAFF. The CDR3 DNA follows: TGTGCCAGCAGCTTTTCCGGGTCGAACACTGAAGCTTTCTTT.

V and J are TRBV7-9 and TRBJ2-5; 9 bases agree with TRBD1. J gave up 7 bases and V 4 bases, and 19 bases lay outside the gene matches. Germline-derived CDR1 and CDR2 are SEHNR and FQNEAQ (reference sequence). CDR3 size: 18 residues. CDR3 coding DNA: TGTGCCAGCAGCTATTCCGGGACAGGGAGTGTTGGGGTTCGGACCCAGTACTTC. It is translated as CASSYSGTGSVGVRTQYF.

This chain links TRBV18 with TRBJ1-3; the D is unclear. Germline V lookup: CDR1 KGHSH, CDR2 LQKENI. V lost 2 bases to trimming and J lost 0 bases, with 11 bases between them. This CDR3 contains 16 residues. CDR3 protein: CASSPKGGLSGNTIYF. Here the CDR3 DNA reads TGTGCCAGCTCACCAAAGGGAGGCCTCTCTGGAAACACCATATATTTT.

This CDR3 is CASSQGQHYGYTF. The CDR3 DNA reads as TGTGCCAGCAGCCAAGGACAGCACTATGGCTACACCTTC. The V call is TRBV14, the J call TRBJ1-2; D might be TRBD1 (5 bases). The CDR3 extends over 13 amino acids. Germline lookup yields CDR1 SGHDN and CDR2 FVKESK. Trimming shortened V by 1 base and J by 3 bases, and 6 bases separated the two germline ends.

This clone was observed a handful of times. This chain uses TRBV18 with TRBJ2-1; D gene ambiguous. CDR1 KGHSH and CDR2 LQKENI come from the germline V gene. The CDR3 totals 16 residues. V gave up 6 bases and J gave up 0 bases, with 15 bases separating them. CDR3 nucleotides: TGTGCCAGCTCGGTATCGGCAGGCTACTCCTACAATGAGCAGTTCTTC. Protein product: CASSVSAGYSYNEQFF.

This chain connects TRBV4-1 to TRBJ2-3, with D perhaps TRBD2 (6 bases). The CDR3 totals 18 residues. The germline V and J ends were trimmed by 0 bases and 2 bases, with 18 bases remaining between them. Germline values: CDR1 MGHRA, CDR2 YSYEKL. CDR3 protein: CASSQDAGLGRNTDTQYF. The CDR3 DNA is TGCGCCAGCAGCCAAGATGCGGGACTGGGACGGAACACAGATACGCAGTATTTT.

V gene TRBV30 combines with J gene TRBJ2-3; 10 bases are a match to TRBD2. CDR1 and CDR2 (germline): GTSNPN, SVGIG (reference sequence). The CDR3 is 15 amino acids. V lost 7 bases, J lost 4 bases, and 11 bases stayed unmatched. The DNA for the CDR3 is TGTGCCTTAAGTACCGGGACTAGCGTTTCAGATACGCAGTATTTT. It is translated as CALSTGTSVSDTQYF.

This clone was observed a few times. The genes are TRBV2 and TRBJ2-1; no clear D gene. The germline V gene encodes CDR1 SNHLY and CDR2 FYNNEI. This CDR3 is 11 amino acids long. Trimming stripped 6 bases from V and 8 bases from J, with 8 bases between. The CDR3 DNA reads TGTGCCAGCAGAACTTCCCATGAGCAGTTCTTC. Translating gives CASRTSHEQFF.

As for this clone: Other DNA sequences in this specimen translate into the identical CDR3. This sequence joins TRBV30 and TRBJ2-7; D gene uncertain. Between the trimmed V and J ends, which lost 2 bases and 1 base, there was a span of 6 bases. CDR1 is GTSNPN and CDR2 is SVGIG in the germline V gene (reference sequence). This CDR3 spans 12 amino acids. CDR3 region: CAWSRGSYEQYF. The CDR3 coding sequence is TGTGCCTGGAGTCGAGGTTCCTACGAGCAGTACTTC.

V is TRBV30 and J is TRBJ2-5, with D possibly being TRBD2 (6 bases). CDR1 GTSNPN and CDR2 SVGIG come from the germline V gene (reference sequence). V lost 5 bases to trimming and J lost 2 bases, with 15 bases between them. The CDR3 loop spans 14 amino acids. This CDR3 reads CAWQIGTFQETQYF. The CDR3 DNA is TGTGCCTGGCAAATAGGGACTTTTCAAGAGACCCAGTACTTC. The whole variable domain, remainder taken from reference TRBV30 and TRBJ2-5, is SQTIHQWPATLVQPVGSPLSLECTVEGTSNPNLYWYRQAAGRGLQLLFYSVGIGQISSEVPQNLSASRPQDRQFILSSKKLLLSDSGFYLCAWQIGTFQETQYFGPGTRLLVL.

CDR3 coding DNA: TGTGCCAGCAGGACTAGCGGGACCGGTGATACGCAGTATTTT. It translates to CASRTSGTGDTQYF. The rearrangement joins TRBV2 to TRBJ2-3; 11 nucleotides match TRBD2. The CDR3 is 14 residues long. V was clipped by 6 bases and J by 6 bases; unmatched bases: 5. Per germline, CDR1 SNHLY and CDR2 FYNNEI.

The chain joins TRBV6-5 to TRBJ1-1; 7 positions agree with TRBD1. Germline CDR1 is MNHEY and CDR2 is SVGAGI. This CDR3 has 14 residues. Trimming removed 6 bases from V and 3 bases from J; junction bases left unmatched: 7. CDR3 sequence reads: CASRSGTEDTEAFF. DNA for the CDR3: TGTGCCAGCAGATCCGGGACAGAAGACACTGAAGCTTTCTTT.

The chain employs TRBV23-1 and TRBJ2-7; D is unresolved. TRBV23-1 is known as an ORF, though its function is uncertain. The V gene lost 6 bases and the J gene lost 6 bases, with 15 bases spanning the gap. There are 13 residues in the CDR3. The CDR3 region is CASSRTMTSEQYF. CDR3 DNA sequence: TGCGCCAGCAGCCGTACTATGACCTCCGAGCAGTACTTC.

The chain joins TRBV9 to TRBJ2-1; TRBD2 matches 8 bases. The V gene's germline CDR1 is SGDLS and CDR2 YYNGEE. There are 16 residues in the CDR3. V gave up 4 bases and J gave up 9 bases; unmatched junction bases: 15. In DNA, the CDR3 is TGTGCCAGCAGCCCGTTGGAGCGGGAGAATCCCACTGAGCAGTTCTTC. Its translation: CASSPLERENPTEQFF. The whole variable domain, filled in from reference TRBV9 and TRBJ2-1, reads DSGVTQTPKHLITATGQRVTLRCSPRSGDLSVYWYQQSLDQGLQFLIQYYNGEERAKGNILERFSAQQFPDLHSELNLSSLELGDSALYFCASSPLERENPTEQFFGPGTRLTVL.

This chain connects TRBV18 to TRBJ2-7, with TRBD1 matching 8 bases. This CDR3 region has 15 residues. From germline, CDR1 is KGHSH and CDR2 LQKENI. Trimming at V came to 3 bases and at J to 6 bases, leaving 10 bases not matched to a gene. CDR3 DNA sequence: TGTGCCAGCTCACCTGGACAGGGTCTTGTGCCCGAGCAGTACTTC. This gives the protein CASSPGQGLVPEQYF.

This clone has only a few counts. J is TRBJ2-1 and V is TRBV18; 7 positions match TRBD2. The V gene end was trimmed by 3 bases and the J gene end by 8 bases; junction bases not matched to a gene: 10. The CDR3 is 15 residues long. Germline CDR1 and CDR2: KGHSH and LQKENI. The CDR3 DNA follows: TGTGCCAGCTCACCCCGAATAGCGGGTTATGATGAGCAGTTCTTC. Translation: CASSPRIAGYDEQFF.

The CDR3 loop is CASSQDGLASQETQYF. DNA of the CDR3: TGTGCCAGCAGCCAAGACGGGCTAGCGAGCCAAGAGACCCAGTACTTC. The chain has TRBV4-2 and TRBJ2-5; TRBD2 might be the D (6 bases). V was trimmed by 0 bases and J by 1 base, leaving 12 bases between them. The length of the CDR3 is 16 residues. CDR1 and CDR2 (germline): LGHNA, YNFKEQ.

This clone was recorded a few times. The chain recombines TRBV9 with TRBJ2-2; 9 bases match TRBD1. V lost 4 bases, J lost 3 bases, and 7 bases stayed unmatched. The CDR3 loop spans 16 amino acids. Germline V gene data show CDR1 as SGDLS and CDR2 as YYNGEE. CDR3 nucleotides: TGTGCCAGCAGCCCCGGGACAGGGCCCGACACCGGGGAGCTGTTTTTT. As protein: CASSPGTGPDTGELFF. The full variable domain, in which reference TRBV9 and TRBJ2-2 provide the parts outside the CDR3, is DSGVTQTPKHLITATGQRVTLRCSPRSGDLSVYWYQQSLDQGLQFLIQYYNGEERAKGNILERFSAQQFPDLHSELNLSSLELGDSALYFCASSPGTGPDTGELFFGEGSRLTVL.

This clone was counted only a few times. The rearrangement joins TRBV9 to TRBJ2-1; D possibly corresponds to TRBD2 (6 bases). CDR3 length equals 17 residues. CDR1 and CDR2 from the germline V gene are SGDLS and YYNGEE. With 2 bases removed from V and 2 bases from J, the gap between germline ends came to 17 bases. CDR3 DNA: TGTGCCAGCAGCGTCGGAACAGCGGGCCCCCCCTACAATGAGCAGTTCTTC. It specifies CASSVGTAGPPYNEQFF.

CDR3 region: CASSPGTTNEKLFF. CDR3 sequence (DNA): TGTGCCAGCTCTCCCGGTACCACTAATGAAAAACTGTTTTTT. J is TRBJ1-4 and V is TRBV28; D is undetermined. Germline V lookup: CDR1 MDHEN, CDR2 SYDVKM. Trimming took 8 bases from V and 2 from J, leaving 12 bases between them. The CDR3 runs to 14 residues.

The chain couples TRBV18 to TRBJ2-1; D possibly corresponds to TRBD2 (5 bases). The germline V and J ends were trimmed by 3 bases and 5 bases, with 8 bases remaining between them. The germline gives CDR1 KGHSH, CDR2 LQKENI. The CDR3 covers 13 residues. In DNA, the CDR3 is TGTGCCAGCTCACCGGACTCAGACAATGAGCAGTTCTTC. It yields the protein CASSPDSDNEQFF.